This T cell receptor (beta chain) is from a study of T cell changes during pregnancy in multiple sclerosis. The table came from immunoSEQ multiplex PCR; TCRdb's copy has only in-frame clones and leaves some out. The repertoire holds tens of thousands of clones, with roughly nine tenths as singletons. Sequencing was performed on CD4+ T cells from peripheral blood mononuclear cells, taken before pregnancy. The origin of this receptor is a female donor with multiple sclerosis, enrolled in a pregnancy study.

The CDR3 protein is CAWVSGGSTDTQYF. CDR3 coding DNA: TGTGCCTGGGTTAGCGGGGGGTCCACAGATACGCAGTATTTT. The chain has TRBV30 and TRBJ2-3; 10 bases are shared with TRBD2. After removal of 5 bases from V and 2 bases from J, the junction contained 4 bases not matched to a gene. The CDR3 runs to 14 residues. CDR1 GTSNPN and CDR2 SVGIG come from the germline V gene (reference sequence).